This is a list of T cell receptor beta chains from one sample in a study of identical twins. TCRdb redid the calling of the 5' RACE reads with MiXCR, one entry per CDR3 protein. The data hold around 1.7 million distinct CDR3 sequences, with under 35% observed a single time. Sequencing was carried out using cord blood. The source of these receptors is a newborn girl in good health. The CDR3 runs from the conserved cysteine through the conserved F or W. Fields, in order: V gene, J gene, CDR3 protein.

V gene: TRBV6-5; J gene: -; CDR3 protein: CASSPSPWTNNYNEQYF
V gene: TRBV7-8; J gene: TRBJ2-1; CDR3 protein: CASSLDLRAGGFNEQFF
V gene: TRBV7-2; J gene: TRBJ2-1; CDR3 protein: CASSHLSGKSSYNEQFF
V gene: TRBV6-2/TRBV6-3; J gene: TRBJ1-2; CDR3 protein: CASKTGSSGYTF
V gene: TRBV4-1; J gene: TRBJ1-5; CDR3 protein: CASSPGQGTQPQHF
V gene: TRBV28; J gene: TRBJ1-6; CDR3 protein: CASSFRGAPSPLHF
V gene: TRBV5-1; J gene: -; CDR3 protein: CASSIQGRGRYEQYF
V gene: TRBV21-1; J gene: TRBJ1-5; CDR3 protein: CASSTLVGTGYSNQPQHF
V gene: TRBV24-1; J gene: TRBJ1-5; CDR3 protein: CATSDLPQGGSNQPQHF
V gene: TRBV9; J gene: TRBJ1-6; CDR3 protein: CASSVVSGTGDNSPLHF
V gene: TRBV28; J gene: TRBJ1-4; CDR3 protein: CASGQVVQGEKLFF
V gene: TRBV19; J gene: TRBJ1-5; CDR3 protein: CATRPPYSNQPQHF
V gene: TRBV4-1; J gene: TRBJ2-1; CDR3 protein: CASPSGSGQFF
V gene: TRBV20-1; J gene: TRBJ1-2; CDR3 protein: CSARVQGLRGYTF
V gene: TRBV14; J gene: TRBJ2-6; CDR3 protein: CASSLFSSGSTGANVLTF
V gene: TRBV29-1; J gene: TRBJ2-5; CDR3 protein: CSVGRNGGETQYF
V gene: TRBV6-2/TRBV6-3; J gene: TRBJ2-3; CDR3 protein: CASSYFYLDTQYF
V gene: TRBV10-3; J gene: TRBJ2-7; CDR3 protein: CAIKAGDSSYEQYF
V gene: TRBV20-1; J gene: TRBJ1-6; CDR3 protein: CSASWAGGNSPLHF
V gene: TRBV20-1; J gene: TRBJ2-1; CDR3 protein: CSARGASSGSFNEQFF
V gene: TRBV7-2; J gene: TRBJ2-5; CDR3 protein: CASSLGGKETQYF
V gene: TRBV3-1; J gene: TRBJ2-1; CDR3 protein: CASSKGGTYNEQFF
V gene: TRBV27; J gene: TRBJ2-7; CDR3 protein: CAGSLWAGYEQYF
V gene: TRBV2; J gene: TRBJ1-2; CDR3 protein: CASSVISANYGYTF
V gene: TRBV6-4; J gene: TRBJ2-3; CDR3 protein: CASSDSGTSGSPSTDTQYF
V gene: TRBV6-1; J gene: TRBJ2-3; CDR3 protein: CASSDGSARDTDTQYF
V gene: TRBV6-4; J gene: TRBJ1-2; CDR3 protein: CASSAQGAFGYTF
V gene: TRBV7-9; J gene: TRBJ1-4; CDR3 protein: CASSLDGYGVATNEKLFF
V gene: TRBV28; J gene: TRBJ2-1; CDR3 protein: CASSLSEYGQFF
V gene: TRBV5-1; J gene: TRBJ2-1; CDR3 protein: CASSLSGYEQFF
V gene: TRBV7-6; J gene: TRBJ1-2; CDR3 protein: CASSLLDRDGYTF
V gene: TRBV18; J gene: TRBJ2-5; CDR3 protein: CASSPGRGIQETQYF
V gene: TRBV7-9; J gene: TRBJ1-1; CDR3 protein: CASRSADRVEAFF
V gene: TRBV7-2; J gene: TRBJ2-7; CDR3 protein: CASSPDIAGAYEQYF
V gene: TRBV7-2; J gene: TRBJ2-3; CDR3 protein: CASSLWLASLTDTQYF
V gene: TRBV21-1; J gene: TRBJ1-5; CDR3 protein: CASSKGGSNQPQHF
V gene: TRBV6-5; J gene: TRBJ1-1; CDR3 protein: CASSYSGRGTEAFF
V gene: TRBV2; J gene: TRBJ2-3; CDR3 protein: CATRGLAKADMQYF
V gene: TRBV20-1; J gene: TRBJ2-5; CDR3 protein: CSARHLAGEGELYNEQYF
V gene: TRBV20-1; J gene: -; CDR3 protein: CSASPAGVKMSSYNEQYF
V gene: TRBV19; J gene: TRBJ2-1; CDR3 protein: CASSMTYNEQFF
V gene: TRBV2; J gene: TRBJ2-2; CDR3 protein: CASRAAFTWTLRDTGELFF
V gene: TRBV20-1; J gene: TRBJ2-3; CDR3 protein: CSARTQGSTDTQYF
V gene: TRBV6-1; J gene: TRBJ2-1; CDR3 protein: CASSDGRLIDEQFF
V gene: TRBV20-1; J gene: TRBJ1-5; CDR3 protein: CSARSGLYSNQPQHF
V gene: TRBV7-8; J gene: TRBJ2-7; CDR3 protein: CASSLDPSCCEQYF